The clone carrying this TCR beta chain was recorded many times. The antigen is not known. At the DNA level, this CDR3 is encoded by other sequences in the same sample as well. Treatment of any kind had been given to no patient before thyroid surgery. Original methodology: Construction of a distant-metastasis classifier for papillary thyroid cancer relied on CDR3 differences across clinicopathological groups. Through MiXCR, TCRdb re-clonotyped the PCR reads. The V and J calls and clone size come from TCRdb's table, not from the authors' own analysis. The data show about 19,000 clones, under 25% seen once. These data originate in a study of metastatic and nonmetastatic thyroid tumors. Study-level background: Samples came from malignant and benign thyroid patients, and repertoires were compared across blood and tumor or nodule tissue. Regarding the study as a whole: The study reportedly found significantly higher TCR beta diversity in malignant thyroid tumors than benign nodules, in blood and tumor.

CDR1 and CDR2 (germline): SGHAT, FQDESV (reference sequence). The J segment lost 2 bases and the V segment lost 5 bases, leaving 6 bases of the junction unmatched. CDR3 size: 16 residues. V is TRBV11-1 and J is TRBJ2-7, with 13 bases identical to TRBD2. This TCR derives from a male donor with papillary thyroid cancer or a benign thyroid nodule (not recorded which). Some clones in this sample may be carry-over from other donors' samples. Material for sequencing was tumor tissue. The CDR3 sequence is CASSPSLAGGPYEQYF. DNA of the CDR3: TGTGCCAGCAGCCCCTCACTAGCGGGAGGGCCCTACGAGCAGTACTTC.